This T cell receptor (beta chain) was retrieved from a study of CD8+ T cells in alopecia areata. TCR sequencing used cDNA made by reverse transcription of extracted RNA. Assay used: immunoSEQ multiplex PCR; TCRdb lists only in-frame clones, some missing. This table holds roughly 180,000 clones, roughly 50% found once. The CDR3 spans 12 residues. Germline lookup yields CDR1 SQVTM and CDR2 ANQGSEA. With 4 bases removed from V and 4 bases from J, the gap between germline ends came to 11 bases. Sample treatment: oral pan-JAK inhibitor, 5-10 mg twice daily. The sample holds a few counts of this clone. The clonotype originates from a human donor with alopecia areata. The V call is TRBV29-1, the J call TRBJ2-7; D remains unclear. The source was CD8+ T cells sorted from blood, collected at week 24, from a patient treated with tofacitinib. In DNA form, the CDR3 reads TGCAGCGTTGGCAGTACTTATTACGAGCAGTACTTC. It encodes CSVGSTYYEQYF.